The rows below give T cell receptor beta chains drawn from one sample of a study of T cells after yellow fever vaccination. Using its own MiXCR run on the 5' RACE reads, TCRdb lists one record per CDR3 protein. The sample records more than 120,000 distinct CDR3 sequences, roughly 8.2% being singletons. The source material was CD4+ T cells sorted from PBMCs, sampled 5 days after the yellow fever booster vaccination. The receptors here all came from a young man who received the YFV17D yellow fever vaccine. Both conserved end residues are part of each CDR3. D genes are given only for firm matches. Where a row states a size, it is once, few, many or the class of an expanded clone; other rows omit it.

clone size,J gene,V gene,D gene,CDR3 protein,CDR3 DNA
many,TRBJ2-1,TRBV28,-,CASSSGLVVTKGQFF,TGTGCCAGCAGTTCGGGTTTGGTGGTAACAAAGGGGCAGTTCTTC
many,TRBJ2-2,TRBV5-1,TRBD2,CASSWPAGPNTGELFF,TGCGCCAGCAGCTGGCCAGCGGGGCCGAACACCGGGGAGCTGTTTTTT
many,TRBJ2-3,TRBV20-1,TRBD1,CSANRGATDTQYF,TGCAGTGCTAACAGGGGGGCCACAGATACGCAGTATTTT
many,TRBJ2-7,TRBV6-5,TRBD2,CASSYLAGEPHEQYF,TGTGCCAGCAGTTATCTGGCGGGAGAGCCCCACGAGCAGTACTTC
-,TRBJ2-5,TRBV18,-,CASSPGHRAETQYF,TGTGCCAGCTCACCGGGACACAGGGCAGAGACCCAGTACTTC
few,TRBJ2-3,TRBV29-1,-,CSVEIGGQDTQYF,TGCAGCGTTGAAATTGGCGGCCAAGATACGCAGTATTTT
many,TRBJ2-2,TRBV27,-,CASSFRSAGELFF,TGTGCCAGCAGTTTCAGGTCGGCCGGGGAGCTGTTTTTT
many,TRBJ2-3,TRBV20-1,TRBD2,CSASPSSGSGTDTQYF,TGCAGTGCTAGTCCCTCTAGCGGGAGTGGCACAGATACGCAGTATTTT
many,TRBJ2-3,TRBV7-2,-,CASSLPPLSDTQYF,TGTGCCAGCAGCTTACCCCCCCTTTCAGATACGCAGTATTTT
many,TRBJ1-5,TRBV28,-,CASSPKALGSNQPQHF,TGTGCCAGCAGTCCGAAAGCATTGGGCAGCAATCAGCCCCAGCATTTT
many,TRBJ2-5,TRBV7-2,TRBD1,CASSLDRAGETQYF,TGTGCCAGCAGCCTGGACAGGGCTGGAGAGACCCAGTACTTC
many,TRBJ2-7,TRBV7-2,-,CASSSVLDLRGYEQYF,TGTGCCAGCAGCTCCGTACTAGACCTGAGGGGATACGAGCAGTACTTC
few,TRBJ2-1,TRBV11-3,TRBD1,CASSLTGVGYNEQFF,TGTGCCAGCAGCTTAACAGGGGTGGGTTACAATGAGCAGTTCTTC
many,TRBJ1-1,TRBV6-5,-,CAAQPDLNTEAFF,TGTGCCGCTCAGCCCGACCTTAACACTGAAGCTTTCTTT
many,TRBJ1-1,TRBV28,-,CASSLWATEAFF,TGTGCCAGCAGTTTATGGGCCACTGAAGCTTTCTTT
many,TRBJ1-4,TRBV5-6,-,CASSLERGDSELFF,TGTGCCAGCAGCTTGGAGAGGGGCGACTCGGAACTGTTTTTT
many,TRBJ2-7,TRBV20-1,TRBD1,CSASPGGGYEQYF,TGCAGTGCTAGCCCAGGGGGCGGGTACGAGCAGTACTTC
many,TRBJ2-7,TRBV5-1,-,CASSNRGEQYF,TGCGCCAGCAGCAACCGGGGCGAGCAGTACTTC
many,TRBJ1-1,TRBV19,-,CASSIANDWGAFF,TGTGCCAGTAGTATCGCCAACGATTGGGGCGCTTTCTTT
many,TRBJ2-1,TRBV18,TRBD1,CASSGGQGVYEQFF,TGTGCCAGCTCAGGCGGACAGGGTGTATATGAGCAGTTCTTC
many,TRBJ2-5,TRBV3-1,TRBD2,CASSQEARLATLETQYF,TGTGCCAGCAGCCAAGAAGCAAGACTAGCGACCCTGGAGACCCAGTACTTC
-,TRBJ2-2,TRBV5-6,-,CASSSGLLSGELFF,TGTGCCAGCAGCTCCGGACTCCTCAGCGGGGAGCTGTTTTTT
many,TRBJ1-4,TRBV20-1,TRBD1,CSARYDRGEKLFF,TGCAGTGCTAGATACGACAGGGGGGAAAAACTGTTTTTT
many,TRBJ2-3,TRBV28,-,CASSFAGSRRDTQYF,TGTGCCAGCAGTTTCGCAGGGAGCAGGCGGGATACGCAGTATTTT
many,TRBJ2-7,TRBV6-2/TRBV6-3,TRBD2,CASSYTRGSTYEQYF,TGTGCCAGCAGTTACACTCGCGGGAGTACGTACGAGCAGTACTTC
many,TRBJ1-3,TRBV11-2,-,CASSYDIVSRAGNTIYF,TGTGCCAGCAGCTATGATATTGTTAGTAGGGCGGGAAACACCATATATTTT
many,TRBJ2-5,TRBV27,-,CASSLTRRGDLETQYF,TGTGCCAGCAGTTTGACACGCAGGGGTGACCTAGAGACCCAGTACTTC
many,TRBJ2-1,TRBV6-6,-,CASGLGANEQFF,TGTGCCAGCGGTCTAGGGGCCAATGAGCAGTTCTTC
many,TRBJ1-5,TRBV7-2,TRBD1,CASSRQGGSQPQHF,TGTGCCAGCAGCCGACAGGGAGGGAGTCAGCCCCAGCATTTT
many,TRBJ2-1,TRBV4-1,TRBD2,CASSQDQSTSGKSEQFF,TGCGCCAGCAGCCAAGATCAAAGCACTAGCGGGAAGAGTGAGCAGTTCTTC
many,TRBJ2-7,TRBV19,-,CASSIQGLGLAEQYF,TGTGCCAGTAGTATACAGGGTTTGGGTCTCGCCGAGCAGTACTTC
many,TRBJ1-4,TRBV5-1,-,CASSSVGDGEKLFF,TGCGCCAGCAGCTCAGTGGGGGACGGTGAAAAACTGTTTTTT
-,TRBJ1-2,TRBV18,TRBD1,CASSPQGGGQTLPDGYTF,TGTGCCAGCTCACCGCAAGGGGGCGGGCAAACCTTGCCTGATGGCTACACCTTC
many,TRBJ2-1,TRBV20-1,-,CSALRDSPYNEQFF,TGCAGTGCTCTCCGGGACTCCCCCTACAATGAGCAGTTCTTC
many,TRBJ1-2,TRBV4-2,-,CASSQGSVRGGYTF,TGTGCCAGCAGCCAAGGTTCAGTCCGAGGTGGCTACACCTTC
many,TRBJ2-6,TRBV20-1,-,CSANQGSGANVLTF,TGCAGTGCTAACCAAGGCTCTGGGGCCAACGTCCTGACTTTC
-,TRBJ2-7,TRBV6-2/TRBV6-3,TRBD2,CASSVAGIPYEQYF,TGTGCCAGCAGCGTAGCGGGGATCCCCTACGAGCAGTACTTC
many,TRBJ2-5,TRBV29-1,-,CSVERQYQETQYF,TGCAGCGTTGAGAGGCAGTACCAAGAGACCCAGTACTTC
many,TRBJ2-5,TRBV12-3/TRBV12-4,-,CASSKSATQYF,TGTGCCAGCAGTAAAAGCGCGACCCAGTACTTC
-,TRBJ2-1,TRBV20-1,TRBD1,CSARQGFRDNEQFF,TGCAGTGCTCGACAGGGTTTTAGGGACAATGAGCAGTTCTTC
few,TRBJ2-5,TRBV5-1,TRBD1,CASSIDRGVETQYF,TGCGCCAGCAGCATCGACAGGGGAGTCGAGACCCAGTACTTC
-,TRBJ2-7,TRBV15,-,CATSRDPGREQYF,TGTGCCACCAGCAGAGATCCGGGGAGGGAGCAGTACTTC
many,TRBJ2-5,TRBV9,-,CASSVEAEETQYF,TGTGCCAGCAGCGTAGAGGCGGAGGAGACCCAGTACTTC
-,TRBJ2-3,TRBV5-6,TRBD2,CVSSPLTSGSTHTQYF,TGTGTCAGCAGCCCTCTAACTAGCGGGAGTACACATACGCAGTATTTT
many,TRBJ2-3,TRBV5-1,-,CASSLEFSARSTDTQYF,TGCGCCAGCAGCTTGGAATTTTCGGCGCGCAGCACAGATACGCAGTATTTT
many,TRBJ2-2,TRBV6-5,TRBD1,CASSYVGQGGTRELFF,TGTGCCAGCAGTTACGTCGGACAAGGGGGCACCCGGGAGCTGTTTTTT
many,TRBJ2-7,TRBV30,-,CAWSRGRIYEQYF,TGTGCCTGGAGTAGGGGGAGAATCTACGAGCAGTACTTC
many,TRBJ1-4,TRBV20-1,-,CSARDLLDSNEKLFF,TGCAGTGCTAGAGATCTTTTAGACAGTAATGAAAAACTGTTTTTT
many,TRBJ2-7,TRBV20-1,-,CSAAAGTHEQYF,TGCAGTGCTGCAGCAGGGACCCACGAGCAGTACTTC
many,TRBJ2-2,TRBV6-2/TRBV6-3,-,CASSYSRLQLFF,TGTGCCAGCAGTTACTCCCGCTTGCAGCTGTTTTTT
-,TRBJ2-5,TRBV7-9,-,CASSPEAGLETQYF,TGTGCCAGCAGCCCGGAGGCGGGACTAGAGACCCAGTACTTC
many,TRBJ1-1,TRBV7-9,-,CASSLVGNTEAFF,TGTGCCAGCAGCTTAGTGGGAAACACTGAAGCTTTCTTT
many,TRBJ1-1,TRBV20-1,-,CSARVGGPSTEAFF,TGCAGTGCTAGAGTCGGGGGTCCGAGCACTGAAGCTTTCTTT
many,TRBJ2-7,TRBV6-5,TRBD1,CASSYRKKTGGYEQYF,TGTGCCAGCAGTTACCGCAAGAAGACAGGGGGATACGAGCAGTACTTC
many,TRBJ1-1,TRBV20-1,-,CSAEGRVNTEAFF,TGCAGTGCCGAGGGGCGGGTGAACACTGAAGCTTTCTTT